These 15 T cell receptor beta chains were all obtained from the same sample, sequenced in a study of Graves' ophthalmopathy and Graves' hyperthyroidism. RNA transcripts provided the template for amplifying TCR beta CDR3 regions. An initial RT-PCR round employing HTBI primers preceded a second-round multiplex PCR. Each CDR3 protein gets one entry after TCRdb re-called the multiplex PCR reads with MiXCR. The data show 150,000 to 200,000 distinct CDR3 sequences, with roughly 36% seen just once and roughly 8.9% held by the top ten. The sample consisted of peripheral blood. These receptors all come from a man aged 30 to 45 with Graves' ophthalmopathy.

Many counts were recorded for this clonotype. V gene TRBV12-3 or TRBV12-4 combines with J gene TRBJ1-2; D not certain. Trimming took 6 bases from V and 4 from J, leaving 9 bases between them. The CDR3 extends over 12 amino acids. The CDR3 DNA follows: TGTGCCAGCAGGGGTGGCTTCTATGGCTACACCTTC. Amino acid sequence: CASRGGFYGYTF.

The V gene is TRBV28, the J gene TRBJ1-6; no clear D gene. This CDR3 has 15 amino acids. Germline V gene sequence: CDR1 MDHEN, CDR2 SYDVKM. Trimming left V 1 base short and J 11 bases short, with 15 bases between. The CDR3 nucleotides are TGTGCCAGCAGTTTATCCCTAGGACCTGGACCACCCCTCCACTTT. Encoded protein: CASSLSLGPGPPLHF.

This clonotype appeared many times. The chain joins TRBV28 to TRBJ1-1; D possibly corresponds to TRBD1 (5 bases). Germline V lookup: CDR1 MDHEN, CDR2 SYDVKM. V was trimmed by 7 bases and J by 5 bases, leaving 17 bases between them. The CDR3 spans 14 residues. CDR3 in DNA: TGTGCCAGCATGAGAAGGGACTTATGGACTGAAGCTTTCTTT. Amino acids: CASMRRDLWTEAFF.

The chain carries TRBV2 and TRBJ1-2; D remains unclear. CDR3 length: 15 amino acids. V lost 10 bases to trimming and J lost 5 bases, with 23 bases between them. CDR1 is SNHLY and CDR2 is FYNNEI in the germline V gene. CDR3 bases: TGTGCCAAGGTTAGGTCCACTGGGCGTACATATGGCTACACCTTC. The encoded protein is CAKVRSTGRTYGYTF.

CDR3 bases: TGTGCCAGCAGATCCGAGGTCCCCTACGAGCAGTACTTC. Its protein product is CASRSEVPYEQYF. The chain employs TRBV6-1 and TRBJ2-7; the D is unclear. CDR1 is MNHNS and CDR2 is SASEGT in the germline V gene. CDR3 length: 13 residues. Trimming pared 6 bases from V and 2 bases from J, leaving 11 bases between.

J is TRBJ2-4 and V is TRBV30, with no clear D. The CDR3 spans 12 residues. Germline values: CDR1 GTSNPN, CDR2 SVGIG (reference sequence). Between the trimmed V and J ends, which lost 0 bases and 8 bases, there was a span of 8 bases. Here the CDR3 reads CAWSVAGDIQYF. DNA for the CDR3: TGTGCCTGGAGTGTCGCTGGTGACATTCAGTACTTC.

The chain links TRBV20-1 to TRBJ1-5; no clear D gene. The CDR3 length is 15 residues. Trimming cost V 0 bases and J 7 bases, with 16 bases left between them. The germline V gene encodes CDR1 DFQATT and CDR2 SNEGSKA (reference sequence). The CDR3 DNA reads as TGCAGTGCTAGAGATATAACCCTCAACTGGCAGCCCCAGCATTTT. This encodes CSARDITLNWQPQHF.

This clonotype was counted ten times or more. The rearrangement links TRBV6-5 to TRBJ2-5; D ambiguous. CDR3 length equals 13 residues. In germline, CDR1 is MNHEY, CDR2 SVGAGI. Between the trimmed V and J ends, which lost 0 bases and 5 bases, there was a span of 7 bases. CDR3: CASSYSSDETQYF. As DNA, the CDR3 is TGTGCCAGCAGTTACTCTTCCGACGAGACCCAGTACTTC.

The chain is built from TRBV7-2 and TRBJ2-7, with D possibly being TRBD1 (7 bases). Deletions cut 3 bases from V and 6 bases from J, with 15 bases between. Germline V CDR1 and CDR2: SGHTA, FQGNSA. The CDR3 is made up of 14 amino acids. The CDR3 protein is CASSLVGGQREQYF. As DNA, the CDR3 is TGTGCCAGCAGCTTGGTGGGGGGACAGCGCGAGCAGTACTTC.

The genes are TRBV6-5 and TRBJ1-5; D is undetermined. CDR1 and CDR2 (germline): MNHEY, SVGAGI. Deletions cut 2 bases from V and 3 bases from J, with 5 bases between. This CDR3 spans 13 amino acids. CDR3 amino acids: CASSYRLNQPQHF. Here the CDR3 DNA reads TGTGCCAGCAGTTACCGTCTCAATCAGCCCCAGCATTTT.

This clonotype has more than one count but fewer than ten. The V call is TRBV12-3 or TRBV12-4, the J call TRBJ1-1; 7 bases agree with TRBD1. CDR3 length equals 16 residues. With 7 bases clipped from V and 2 bases from J, the junction kept 13 bases outside the gene matches. CDR3: CASIYERTGPNTEAFF. CDR3 coding DNA: TGTGCCAGCATTTACGAAAGGACAGGACCAAACACTGAAGCTTTCTTT.

V is TRBV7-2 and J is TRBJ2-5, with D perhaps matching TRBD2 (6 bases). Germline values: CDR1 SGHTA, CDR2 FQGNSA. The CDR3 sequence is 14 residues long. V lost 5 bases and J 9 bases, leaving 19 bases between the germline ends. Here the CDR3 DNA reads TGTGCCAGCAGCCCGCCGGGGAGGCCCAAGGCCCAGTACTTC. Its protein product is CASSPPGRPKAQYF.

V usage is TRBV28 and J usage is TRBJ1-5; D gene uncertain. V shed 4 bases and J shed 7 bases, with 8 bases lying between them. The germline CDR1 and CDR2 sequences are MDHEN and SYDVKM. CDR3 length: 12 residues. The CDR3 nucleotides are TGTGCCAGCAGTTGGTTCATGCAGCCCCAGCATTTT. Its translation is CASSWFMQPQHF.

The sample holds many counts of this clonotype. The V gene is TRBV19, the J gene TRBJ1-2; D possibly corresponds to TRBD1 (5 bases). CDR3 length: 14 residues. In germline, CDR1 is LNHDA, CDR2 SQIVND (reference sequence). Deletions cut 3 bases from V and 2 bases from J, with 10 bases between. DNA for the CDR3: TGTGCCAGTAGTATCCGGGACGGGAACTATGGCTACACCTTC. It specifies CASSIRDGNYGYTF.

The V and J genes are TRBV12-3 or TRBV12-4 and TRBJ2-5; 8 bases are a match to TRBD1. CDR3 length: 15 amino acids. The V gene end was trimmed by 1 base and the J gene end by 5 bases; junction bases not matched to a gene: 6. The CDR3 loop reads CASSLVQGAWETQYF. The CDR3 DNA is TGTGCCAGCAGTTTAGTCCAGGGGGCATGGGAGACCCAGTACTTC.